This T cell receptor (beta chain) stems from a study of T-cell reconstitution after alpha-beta-depleted transplantation in children. The CDR3 sequence is 14 residues long. The J segment lost 5 bases and the V segment lost 10 bases, leaving 9 bases of the junction unmatched. Germline values: CDR1 LNHDA, CDR2 SQIVND (reference sequence). Preparation of the TCRbeta library was carried out with unique molecular identifiers. MiXCR, run by TCRdb on the PCR reads, gives a single entry per CDR3 protein. The table lists a few hundred thousand distinct CDR3 sequences, under 15% of them singletons. The specimen was PBMCs from the stem cell graft donor, collected from the stem cell graft. This receptor was taken from a human donor who donated a stem cell graft to a child with combined immunodeficiency. The chain joins TRBV19 to TRBJ2-5; TRBD1 agrees at 11 bases. CDR3 DNA sequence: TGTGCCACCGGACAGGGGGCAACCGGTGAGACCCAGTACTTC. Protein: CATGQGATGETQYF. The full variable domain, completed using reference TRBV19 and TRBJ2-5, is DGGITQSPKYLFRKEGQNVTLSCEQNLNHDAMYWYRQDPGQGLRLIYYSQIVNDFQKGDIAEGYSVSREKKESFPLTVTSAQKNPTAFYLCATGQGATGETQYFGPGTRLLVL.